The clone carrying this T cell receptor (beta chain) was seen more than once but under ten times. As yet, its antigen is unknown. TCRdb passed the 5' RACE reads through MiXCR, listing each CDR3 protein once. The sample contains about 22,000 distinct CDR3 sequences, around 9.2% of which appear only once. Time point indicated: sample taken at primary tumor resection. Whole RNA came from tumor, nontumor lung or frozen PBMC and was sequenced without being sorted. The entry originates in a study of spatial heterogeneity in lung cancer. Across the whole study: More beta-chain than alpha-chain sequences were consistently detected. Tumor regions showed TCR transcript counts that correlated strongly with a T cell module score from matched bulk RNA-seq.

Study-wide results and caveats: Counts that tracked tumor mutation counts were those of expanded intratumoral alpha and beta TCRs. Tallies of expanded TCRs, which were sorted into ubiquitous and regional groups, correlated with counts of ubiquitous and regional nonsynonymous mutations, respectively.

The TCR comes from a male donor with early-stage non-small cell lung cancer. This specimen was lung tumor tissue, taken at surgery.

The CDR3: CSASGGHYEQYF. CDR3 coding DNA: TGCAGTGCTAGTGGGGGCCACTACGAGCAGTACTTC. The chain joins TRBV20-1 to TRBJ2-7; tentative D call: TRBD1 (6 bases). Trimming removed 3 bases at V and 3 bases at J, with 9 bases between. The CDR3 covers 12 residues. The germline gives CDR1 DFQATT, CDR2 SNEGSKA (reference sequence).